This T cell receptor (beta chain) was identified during a study of CD8+CD57+ T cells in acquired aplastic anemia. Study findings and constraints: Researchers report that 25 to 35 CD8+ CDR3 sequences appeared in both patients and controls. The study found no significant CD8+ Simpson's diversity difference between patients and controls.

This clonotype turned up a few times. Its cognate antigen is unknown. The junction shows a germline mismatch at one end, possibly a read error. Genomic DNA acted as the template from which TCR beta VDJ combination and CDR3 sequence profiling were carried out. TCRdb reprocessed the reads with MiXCR, giving one entry per CDR3 protein. This sample has about 220,000 distinct CDR3 sequences, with 30% to 40% found just once. The CDR3 runs to 14 residues. The germline CDR1 and CDR2 sequences are SGHVS and FQNEAQ. V is TRBV7-8 and J is TRBJ1-4; 7 nucleotides agree with TRBD1. The sequence was obtained from a human donor in good health, serving as a control. Material for sequencing was sorted CD4+, CD8+, or CD8+CD57+ T cells (not recorded which) from PBMCs. CDR3 coding DNA: TGTGCCAGCGGCTTATCGGGACAGAATGAAAAACTGTTTTTT. It is translated as CASGLSGQNEKLFF.